The 16 T cell receptor beta chains reported below all come from one sample, sequenced in a study of cytomegalovirus exposure and HLA in healthy donors. Use of 60 Vbeta and 13 Jbeta primers characterized the PCR. This table comes from immunoSEQ multiplex PCR, and its TCRdb copy is limited to in-frame clones, with some not included. The repertoire holds about 98,000 clones, with approximately 69% as singletons. The specimen sequenced was PBMCs. These receptors were taken from a female donor in good health and CMV-seronegative.

The V and J genes are TRBV28 and TRBJ1-2; 7 bases are shared with TRBD1. Germline loops: CDR1 MDHEN, CDR2 SYDVKM. The length of the CDR3 is 14 residues. V shed 5 bases, J shed 3 bases, and the junction held 6 bases outside the gene matches. CDR3 sequence (DNA): TGTGCCAGCAGTCTCGACAGGGTTGACTATGGCTACACCTTC. Its protein is CASSLDRVDYGYTF.

The chain joins TRBV7-3 to TRBJ2-3; 9 bases fit TRBD2. This CDR3 region has 15 residues. Germline V gene data show CDR1 as SGHTA and CDR2 as FQGTGA. V lost 5 bases, J lost 2 bases, and 5 bases stayed unmatched. The CDR3 DNA is TGTGCCAGCAGCCCCGGGACTAGCAACACAGATACGCAGTATTTT. It specifies CASSPGTSNTDTQYF.

A single count supports this clone. The chain is built from TRBV9 and TRBJ2-5; TRBD2 agrees at 9 bases. J lost 5 bases, V lost 3 bases, and 8 bases had no gene match. This CDR3 contains 15 residues. CDR1 and CDR2 (germline): SGDLS, YYNGEE. The CDR3 region has the DNA TGTGCCAGCAGCGCCGGCGGGAGGGCCCAGGAGACCCAGTACTTC. This codes for CASSAGGRAQETQYF.

J is TRBJ2-1 and V is TRBV7-6; the D gene is possibly TRBD2 (7 bases). Germline V CDR1 and CDR2: SGHVS, FNYEAQ. CDR3 size: 13 residues. V was shortened by 3 bases and J by 9 bases, with 12 bases between the two germline ends. This CDR3 reads CASSFLGGGEQFF. In DNA form, the CDR3 reads TGTGCCAGCAGCTTTTTAGGGGGGGGTGAGCAGTTCTTC.

This chain connects TRBV30 to TRBJ1-3; 9 bases fit TRBD1. The CDR3 is 16 residues long. Unmatched junction bases numbered 8, after V lost 3 bases and J lost 2 bases. The germline gives CDR1 GTSNPN, CDR2 SVGIG (reference sequence). CDR3 amino acids: CAWSPTQGATGNTIYF. CDR3 DNA: TGTGCCTGGAGCCCCACACAGGGGGCTACTGGAAACACCATATATTTT.

CDR3 amino acids: CASSIRLATGELFF. For the CDR3, the DNA is TGTGCCAGTAGTATTCGACTAGCCACCGGGGAGCTGTTTTTT. The chain is built from TRBV19 and TRBJ2-2; 7 bases agree with TRBD2. After removal of 3 bases from V and 4 bases from J, the junction contained 2 bases not matched to a gene. Germline CDR1 is LNHDA and CDR2 is SQIVND (reference sequence). This CDR3 region has 14 residues.

The V call is TRBV6-1, the J call TRBJ1-1; D is unclear. This CDR3 region has 13 residues. Germline V gives CDR1 MNHNS, CDR2 SASEGT. V lost 4 bases and J 1 base, leaving 7 bases between the germline ends. CDR3 protein: CASSVRGNTEAFF. DNA of the CDR3: TGTGCCAGCAGTGTTCGGGGGAACACTGAAGCTTTCTTT.

J is TRBJ2-6 and V is TRBV6-6; the match to TRBD2 covers 7 bases. Germline loops: CDR1 MNHNY, CDR2 SVGAGI (reference sequence). Unmatched junction bases numbered 5, after V lost 2 bases and J lost 4 bases. This CDR3 has 16 residues. CDR3 in DNA: TGTGCCAGCAGTTACCTGGGGGGGACCGGGGCCAACGTCCTGACTTTC. Translated, it gives CASSYLGGTGANVLTF.

V is TRBV7-9 and J is TRBJ1-1, with D possibly being TRBD1 (6 bases). The CDR3 has 16 residues. Trimming took 4 bases from V and 1 from J, leaving 16 bases between them. Germline CDR1 reads SEHNR; CDR2 reads FQNEAQ (reference sequence). In DNA form, the CDR3 reads TGTGCCAGCAGCTACCGGACAGCGATACCGAACACTGAAGCTTTCTTT. Amino acids: CASSYRTAIPNTEAFF. The entire variable domain, with the rest obtained from reference TRBV7-9 and TRBJ1-1, is as follows: DTGVSQNPRHKITKRGQNVTFRCDPISEHNRLYWYRQTLGQGPEFLTYFQNEAQLEKSRLLSDRFSAERPKGSFSTLEIQRTEQGDSAMYLCASSYRTAIPNTEAFFGQGTRLTVV.

This rearrangement joins TRBV6-6 to TRBJ1-1, with TRBD1 identical over 11 bases. Losses at the gene ends were 5 bases for V and 4 bases for J; bases not matched to a gene: 9. Germline CDR1 reads MNHNY; CDR2 reads SVGAGI (reference sequence). This CDR3 comprises 16 residues. CDR3 in amino acids: CASSHPGTGGGTEAFF. The CDR3 nucleotides read TGTGCCAGCAGTCATCCAGGGACAGGGGGAGGCACTGAAGCTTTCTTT.

This rearrangement joins TRBV7-8 to TRBJ2-2; 9 nucleotides agree with TRBD2. The CDR3 contains 16 residues. The V gene's germline CDR1 is SGHVS and CDR2 FQNEAQ. After removal of 3 bases from V and 3 bases from J, the junction contained 5 bases not matched to a gene. The CDR3, as DNA: TGTGCCAGCAGCTTGTGGGCGGGAGGGGACACCGGGGAGCTGTTTTTT. This codes for CASSLWAGGDTGELFF.

The chain uses TRBV4-1 and TRBJ1-1; D remains ambiguous. Germline V gives CDR1 MGHRA, CDR2 YSYEKL. Trimming left V 5 bases short and J 3 bases short, with 13 bases between. The CDR3 covers 14 residues. The CDR3 DNA reads TGCGCCAGCAGCTCCAACTCAGACTACACTGAAGCTTTCTTT. It codes for CASSSNSDYTEAFF.

J is TRBJ1-1 and V is TRBV7-8; D is ambiguous. The CDR3 has 14 amino acids. The germline V and J ends were trimmed by 2 bases and 6 bases, with 13 bases remaining between them. Germline assignment: CDR1 SGHVS and CDR2 FQNEAQ. The CDR3 protein is CASSLTTPRPEAFF. CDR3 coding DNA: TGTGCCAGCAGCTTAACCACACCCCGCCCTGAAGCTTTCTTT.

This chain connects TRBV15 to TRBJ2-7, with D possibly being TRBD1 (5 bases). The CDR3 runs 13 residues. Germline CDR1 LNHNV, CDR2 YYDKDF (reference sequence). Trimming took off 8 bases at V and 5 bases at J, with 16 bases between the two ends. CDR3 residues: CATAWGYPNEQYF. The CDR3 DNA reads TGTGCCACCGCCTGGGGCTACCCAAACGAGCAGTACTTC.

This clone came up a few times. This rearrangement joins TRBV19 to TRBJ1-1, with 7 bases aligning to TRBD1. The CDR3 is made up of 15 amino acids. Unmatched junction bases numbered 3, after V lost 1 base and J lost 1 base. Germline CDR1 LNHDA, CDR2 SQIVND (reference sequence). CDR3 DNA sequence: TGTGCCAGTAGTATAGGCCCAGGGGGGAACACTGAAGCTTTCTTT. Amino acid sequence: CASSIGPGGNTEAFF.

This clone has a count of ten or more. V usage is TRBV2 and J usage is TRBJ2-7; 9 bases map to TRBD1. V lost 6 bases, J lost 0 bases, and 3 bases stayed unmatched. From germline, CDR1 is SNHLY and CDR2 FYNNEI. The CDR3 contains 14 residues. The CDR3 here is CASRDRGLSYEQYF. The CDR3 DNA is TGTGCCAGCAGGGACAGGGGCCTCTCCTACGAGCAGTACTTC.